The rows below give T cell receptor beta chains drawn from one sample of a study of T cell repertoires in ileal Crohn's disease. The data were produced by immunoSEQ multiplex PCR, yet TCRdb's version contains in-frame clones alone and is incomplete. The repertoire holds approximately 5,000 clones, with more than 75% as singletons. The source material was ileal tissue. The origin of the receptors is an adult with Crohn's disease. CDR3s include the opening cysteine and the closing phenylalanine or tryptophan. The D gene is left open where the match is weak. Rows may omit the clone size; those that give it use once, few, many or a size class.

J: TRBJ2-3; size: NA; D: TRBD2; V: TRBV7-2; CDR3: CASSLVAGERTDTQYF; DNA: TGTGCCAGCAGCTTAGTGGCGGGGGAGCGCACAGATACGCAGTATTTT
J: TRBJ1-2; size: NA; D: NA; V: TRBV9; CDR3: CASRGLGGNYGYTF; DNA: TGTGCCAGCAGGGGATTGGGGGGGAACTATGGCTACACCTTC
J: TRBJ1-1; size: NA; D: NA; V: TRBV18; CDR3: CASFVFGAAEAFF; DNA: TGTGCCAGCTTCGTATTTGGGGCCGCTGAAGCTTTCTTT
J: TRBJ2-1; size: once; D: TRBD2; V: TRBV28; CDR3: CASSERRGTSGGRSYNEQFF; DNA: TGTGCCAGCAGTGAACGCCGAGGGACTAGCGGGGGGCGGTCCTACAATGAGCAGTTCTTC
J: TRBJ2-7; size: NA; D: TRBD1; V: TRBV4-1; CDR3: CASSPGQGTYEQYF; DNA: TGCGCCAGCAGTCCGGGACAGGGGACCTACGAGCAGTACTTC
J: TRBJ2-5; size: NA; D: TRBD2; V: TRBV5-1; CDR3: CASSLFLAGEETQYF; DNA: TGCGCCAGCAGCTTGTTCCTAGCGGGGGAGGAGACCCAGTACTTC
J: TRBJ2-7; size: NA; D: TRBD1; V: TRBV7-3; CDR3: CASSSGTGYEQYF; DNA: TGTGCCAGCAGCTCCGGGACAGGATACGAGCAGTACTTC
J: TRBJ2-4; size: NA; D: TRBD1; V: TRBV5-4; CDR3: CASSPETQGAKNIQYF; DNA: TGTGCCAGCAGCCCGGAAACTCAGGGGGCGAAAAACATTCAGTACTTC
J: TRBJ2-5; size: once; D: TRBD1; V: TRBV9; CDR3: CASSIGTATQETQYF; DNA: TGTGCCAGCAGCATTGGGACAGCGACCCAAGAGACCCAGTACTTC
J: TRBJ2-3; size: NA; D: TRBD2; V: TRBV7-6; CDR3: CASSSGLAGPDTQYF; DNA: TGTGCCAGCAGCTCCGGACTAGCGGGCCCAGATACGCAGTATTTT
J: TRBJ1-3; size: NA; D: TRBD1; V: TRBV6-1; CDR3: CASSKAGTGIKTGNTIYF; DNA: TGTGCCAGCAGTAAAGCCGGGACAGGCATCAAGACTGGAAACACCATATATTTT
J: TRBJ1-4; size: few; D: TRBD1; V: TRBV27; CDR3: CASSLFGQGRTNEKLFF; DNA: TGTGCCAGCAGTTTATTCGGACAGGGGAGAACTAATGAAAAACTGTTTTTT
J: TRBJ1-3; size: NA; D: NA; V: TRBV5-1; CDR3: CASSPGHGGTGNTIYF; DNA: TGCGCCAGCAGCCCGGGACACGGGGGGACTGGAAACACCATATATTTT
J: TRBJ1-6; size: NA; D: NA; V: TRBV19; CDR3: CASRQGWANSPLHF; DNA: TGTGCCAGTAGGCAGGGGTGGGCCAATTCACCCCTCCACTTT
J: TRBJ2-7; size: NA; D: NA; V: TRBV5-1; CDR3: CASSFQGSDYEQYF; DNA: TGCGCCAGCAGCTTTCAGGGGAGTGACTACGAGCAGTACTTC
J: TRBJ1-2; size: NA; D: NA; V: TRBV12-5; CDR3: CASGLVRGAGERYGYTF; DNA: TGTGCTAGTGGTTTGGTACGTGGGGCAGGGGAACGCTATGGCTACACCTTC
J: TRBJ2-1; size: NA; D: NA; V: TRBV5-1; CDR3: CASHPGRRGNEQFF; DNA: TGCGCCAGCCACCCGGGTAGAAGAGGGAATGAGCAGTTCTTC
J: TRBJ2-2; size: NA; D: NA; V: TRBV9; CDR3: CASSVRTANTGELFF; DNA: TGTGCCAGCAGCGTCAGGACAGCGAACACCGGGGAGCTGTTTTTT
J: TRBJ2-3; size: NA; D: TRBD2; V: TRBV9; CDR3: CASSVTSGGGDTQYF; DNA: TGTGCCAGCAGCGTGACTAGCGGGGGGGGAGATACGCAGTATTTT
J: TRBJ2-2; size: NA; D: NA; V: TRBV5-4; CDR3: CASSDSGNTGELFF; DNA: TGTGCCAGCTCGGACAGTGGAAACACCGGGGAGCTGTTTTTT
J: TRBJ2-7; size: NA; D: NA; V: TRBV13; CDR3: CASSFGSGSYEQYF; DNA: TGTGCCAGCAGCTTCGGGAGTGGATCCTACGAGCAGTACTTC
J: TRBJ2-5; size: NA; D: NA; V: TRBV6-6; CDR3: CASSLRTPPETQYF; DNA: TGTGCCAGCAGTTTGAGAACTCCCCCGGAGACCCAGTACTTC
J: TRBJ1-1; size: NA; D: NA; V: TRBV2; CDR3: CASKFLVTEAFF; DNA: TGTGCCAGCAAATTTCTAGTCACTGAAGCTTTCTTT
J: TRBJ1-2; size: NA; D: TRBD1; V: TRBV19; CDR3: CASSLRQGGNLVGYTF; DNA: TGTGCCAGTAGTCTTCGACAGGGCGGGAATCTTGTAGGCTACACCTTC
J: TRBJ2-1; size: NA; D: NA; V: TRBV28; CDR3: CASSVRNEQFF; DNA: TGTGCCAGCAGTGTGAGAAATGAGCAGTTCTTC
J: TRBJ2-3; size: NA; D: NA; V: TRBV5-1; CDR3: CASSLAGADTQYF; DNA: TGCGCCAGCAGCTTGGCCGGGGCAGATACGCAGTATTTT
J: TRBJ2-1; size: once; D: NA; V: TRBV5-1; CDR3: CASSLNTGLSYNEQFF; DNA: TGCGCCAGCAGCTTAAATACAGGGTTGTCCTACAATGAGCAGTTCTTC
J: TRBJ2-5; size: NA; D: TRBD2; V: TRBV5-6; CDR3: CASSLMELAGDLTQYF; DNA: TGTGCCAGCAGCTTGATGGAACTAGCGGGGGACCTAACCCAGTACTTC
J: TRBJ1-2; size: once; D: NA; V: TRBV6-5; CDR3: CASSYVINYGYTF; DNA: TGTGCCAGCAGTTACGTCATCAACTATGGCTACACCTTC
J: TRBJ2-1; size: NA; D: NA; V: TRBV28; CDR3: CASSPRGSRAFF; DNA: TGTGCCAGCAGCCCCCGGGGGTCCCGGGCGTTCTTC
J: TRBJ2-1; size: NA; D: NA; V: TRBV28; CDR3: CASSPLLAGGAFEQFF; DNA: TGTGCCAGCAGTCCCCTCCTAGCTGGGGGGGCGTTTGAGCAGTTCTTC
J: TRBJ2-2; size: NA; D: NA; V: TRBV5-1; CDR3: CASSFLGDYTGELFF; DNA: TGCGCCAGCAGCTTCTTAGGGGACTACACCGGGGAGCTGTTTTTT
J: TRBJ2-3; size: NA; D: NA; V: TRBV7-9; CDR3: CASSLATAGSDTQYF; DNA: TGTGCCAGCAGCTTAGCGACGGCGGGATCGGATACGCAGTATTTT
J: TRBJ2-1; size: NA; D: NA; V: TRBV5-6; CDR3: CASSFRSSYNEQFF; DNA: TGTGCCAGCAGCTTCCGGAGCTCCTACAATGAGCAGTTCTTC
J: TRBJ1-6; size: NA; D: NA; V: TRBV28; CDR3: CASSDSGALALHF; DNA: TGTGCCAGCAGTGATTCAGGGGCCCTCGCCCTCCACTTT
J: TRBJ1-5; size: NA; D: NA; V: TRBV7-8; CDR3: CASSLEGGGFRQPQHF; DNA: TGTGCCAGCAGCTTAGAGGGGGGGGGATTCCGGCAGCCCCAGCATTTT
J: TRBJ1-1; size: NA; D: NA; V: TRBV6-5; CDR3: CASRTRLDSEAFF; DNA: TGTGCCAGCAGGACGCGGTTGGACAGTGAAGCTTTCTTT
J: TRBJ1-1; size: NA; D: NA; V: TRBV15; CDR3: CATSRSRGGVTEAFF; DNA: TGTGCCACCAGCAGAAGCCGGGGGGGTGTCACTGAAGCTTTCTTT
J: TRBJ1-6; size: NA; D: TRBD1; V: TRBV27; CDR3: CASRGQGVIGSPLHF; DNA: TGTGCCAGCAGGGGGCAGGGGGTTATTGGTTCACCCCTCCACTTT
J: TRBJ2-3; size: NA; D: TRBD2; V: TRBV4-2; CDR3: CASSQDGSSGASTDTQYF; DNA: TGTGCCAGCAGCCAAGACGGATCTAGCGGGGCGAGCACAGATACGCAGTATTTT
J: TRBJ2-3; size: NA; D: TRBD2; V: TRBV19; CDR3: CASSNGGVPDTQYF; DNA: TGTGCCAGTAGTAACGGGGGGGTCCCAGATACGCAGTATTTT
J: TRBJ2-1; size: once; D: TRBD2; V: TRBV15; CDR3: CATRFGTSVGYEQFF; DNA: TGTGCCACCAGGTTCGGGACTAGCGTCGGCTATGAGCAGTTCTTC
J: TRBJ2-1; size: NA; D: TRBD2; V: TRBV11-3; CDR3: CASSSGTSVGMDEQFF; DNA: TGTGCCAGCAGCTCCGGGACTAGCGTTGGTATGGATGAGCAGTTCTTC
J: TRBJ2-2; size: NA; D: NA; V: TRBV5-1; CDR3: CASRAGGPSNTGELFF; DNA: TGCGCCAGCAGAGCCGGGGGGCCCTCGAACACCGGGGAGCTGTTTTTT
J: TRBJ2-3; size: once; D: NA; V: TRBV10-3; CDR3: CATQPDYITDTQYF; DNA: TGTGCCACCCAACCGGACTACATCACAGATACGCAGTATTTT
J: TRBJ1-2; size: NA; D: NA; V: TRBV28; CDR3: CASSFPQTLRFGYTF; DNA: TGTGCCAGCAGTTTCCCTCAGACTCTGCGGTTTGGCTACACCTTC
J: TRBJ1-1; size: NA; D: TRBD1; V: TRBV7-9; CDR3: CASSLRTGNANTEAFF; DNA: TGTGCCAGCAGCTTACGGACAGGGAATGCGAACACTGAAGCTTTCTTT
J: TRBJ1-5; size: NA; D: NA; V: TRBV19; CDR3: CASSTQGSNQPQHF; DNA: TGTGCCAGTAGTACCCAGGGTAGCAATCAGCCCCAGCATTTT
J: TRBJ1-2; size: NA; D: NA; V: TRBV28; CDR3: CASRGTLLYGYTF; DNA: TGTGCCAGCCGGGGGACCCTACTCTATGGCTACACCTTC
J: TRBJ2-1; size: NA; D: NA; V: TRBV5-1; CDR3: CASSLDSYNEQFF; DNA: TGCGCCAGCAGCTTGGACAGCTACAATGAGCAGTTCTTC
J: TRBJ1-4; size: few; D: NA; V: TRBV28; CDR3: CASAQGYEKLFF; DNA: TGTGCCAGCGCCCAGGGGTATGAAAAACTGTTTTTT
J: TRBJ2-3; size: once; D: TRBD2; V: TRBV5-4; CDR3: CASSLGASGGASKDTQYF; DNA: TGTGCCAGCAGCTTGGGTGCTAGCGGGGGGGCCTCCAAAGATACGCAGTATTTT
J: TRBJ1-1; size: NA; D: TRBD1; V: TRBV5-1; CDR3: CASSLDSRQGRTEAFF; DNA: TGCGCCAGCAGCTTGGATAGTCGACAGGGGAGAACTGAAGCTTTCTTT